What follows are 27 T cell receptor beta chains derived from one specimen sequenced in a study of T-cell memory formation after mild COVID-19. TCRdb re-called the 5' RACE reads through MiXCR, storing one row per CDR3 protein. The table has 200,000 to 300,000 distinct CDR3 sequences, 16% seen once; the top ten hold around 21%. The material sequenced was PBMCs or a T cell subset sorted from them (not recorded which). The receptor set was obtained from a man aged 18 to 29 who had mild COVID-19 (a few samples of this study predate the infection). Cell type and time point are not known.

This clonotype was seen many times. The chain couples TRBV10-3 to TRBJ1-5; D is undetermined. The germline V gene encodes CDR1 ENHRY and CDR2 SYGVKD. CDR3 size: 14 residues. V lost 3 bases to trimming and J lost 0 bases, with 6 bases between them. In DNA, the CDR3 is TGTGCCATCAGTGAAAGGGATAGCAATCAGCCCCAGCATTTT. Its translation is CAISERDSNQPQHF.

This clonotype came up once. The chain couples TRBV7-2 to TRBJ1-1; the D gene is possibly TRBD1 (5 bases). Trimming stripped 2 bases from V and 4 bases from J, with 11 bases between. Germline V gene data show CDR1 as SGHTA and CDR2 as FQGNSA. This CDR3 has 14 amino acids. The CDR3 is CASSLRGSPTEAFF. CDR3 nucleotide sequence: TGTGCCAGCAGCTTACGGGGGTCTCCCACTGAAGCTTTCTTT.

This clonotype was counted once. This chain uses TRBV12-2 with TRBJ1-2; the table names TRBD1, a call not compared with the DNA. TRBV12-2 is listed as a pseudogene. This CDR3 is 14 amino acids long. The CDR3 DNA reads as TGTGCAAGTCGCTCCTTATCAGGGAGCTATGGCTACACCTTC. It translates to CASRSLSGSYGYTF.

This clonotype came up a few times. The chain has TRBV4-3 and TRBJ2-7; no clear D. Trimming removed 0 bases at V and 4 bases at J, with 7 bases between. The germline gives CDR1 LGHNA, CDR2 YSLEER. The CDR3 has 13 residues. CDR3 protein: CASSQELRYEQYF. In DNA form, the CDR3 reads TGCGCCAGCAGCCAAGAGCTACGATACGAGCAGTACTTC.

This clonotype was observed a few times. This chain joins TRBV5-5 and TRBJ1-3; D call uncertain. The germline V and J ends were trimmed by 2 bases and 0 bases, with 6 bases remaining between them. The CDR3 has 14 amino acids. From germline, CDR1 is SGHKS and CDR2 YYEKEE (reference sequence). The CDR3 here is CASSLSSSGNTIYF. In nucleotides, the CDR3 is TGTGCCAGCAGCTTATCGAGCTCTGGAAACACCATATATTTT.

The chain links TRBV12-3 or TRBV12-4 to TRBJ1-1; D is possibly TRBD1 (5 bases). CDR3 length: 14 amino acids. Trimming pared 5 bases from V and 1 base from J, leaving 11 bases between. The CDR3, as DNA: TGTGCCAGCAGTACGGGACTCCCGAACACTGAAGCTTTCTTT. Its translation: CASSTGLPNTEAFF.

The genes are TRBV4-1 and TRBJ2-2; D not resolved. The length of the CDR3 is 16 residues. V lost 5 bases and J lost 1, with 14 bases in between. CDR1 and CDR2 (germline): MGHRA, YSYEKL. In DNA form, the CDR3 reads TGCGCCAGCAGCTTCGGCGTCGGTGGGAACACCGGGGAGCTGTTTTTT. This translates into CASSFGVGGNTGELFF.

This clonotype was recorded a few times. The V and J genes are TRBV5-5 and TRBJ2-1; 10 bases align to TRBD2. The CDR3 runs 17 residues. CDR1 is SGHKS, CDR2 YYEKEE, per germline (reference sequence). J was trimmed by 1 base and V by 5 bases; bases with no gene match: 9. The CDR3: CASSPSSSGGSYNEQFF. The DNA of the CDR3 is TGTGCCAGCAGTCCATCCTCTAGCGGGGGTTCCTACAATGAGCAGTTCTTC.

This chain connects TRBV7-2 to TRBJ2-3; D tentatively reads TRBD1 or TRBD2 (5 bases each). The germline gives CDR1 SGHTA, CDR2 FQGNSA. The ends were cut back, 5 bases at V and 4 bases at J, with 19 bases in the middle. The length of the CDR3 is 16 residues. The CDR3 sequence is CASSPNRDATADTQYF. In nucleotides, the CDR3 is TGTGCCAGCAGCCCCAACCGGGACGCCACGGCAGATACGCAGTATTTT.

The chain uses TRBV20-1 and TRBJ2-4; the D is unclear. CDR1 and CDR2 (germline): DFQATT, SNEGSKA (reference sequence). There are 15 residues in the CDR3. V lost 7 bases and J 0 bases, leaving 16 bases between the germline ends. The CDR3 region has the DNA TGCAGTGGAGGTCATGCTGGGCTAGCCAAAAACATTCAGTACTTC. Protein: CSGGHAGLAKNIQYF.

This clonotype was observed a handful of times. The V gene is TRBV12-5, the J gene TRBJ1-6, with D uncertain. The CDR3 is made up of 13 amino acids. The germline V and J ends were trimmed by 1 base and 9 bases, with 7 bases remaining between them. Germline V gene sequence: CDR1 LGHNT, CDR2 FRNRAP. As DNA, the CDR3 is TGTGCTAGTGGTTTGGAGGGTGGTTCACCCCTCCACTTT. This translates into CASGLEGGSPLHF.

CDR3 sequence: CASSGQVLGETQYF. The CDR3 DNA reads as TGCGCCAGCAGTGGACAGGTTTTAGGGGAGACCCAGTACTTC. The chain links TRBV5-1 to TRBJ2-5; 7 nucleotides line up with TRBD1. This CDR3 contains 14 residues. The trim removed 5 bases at V and 5 bases at J, leaving 9 bases unmatched. The germline gives CDR1 SGHRS, CDR2 YFSETQ.

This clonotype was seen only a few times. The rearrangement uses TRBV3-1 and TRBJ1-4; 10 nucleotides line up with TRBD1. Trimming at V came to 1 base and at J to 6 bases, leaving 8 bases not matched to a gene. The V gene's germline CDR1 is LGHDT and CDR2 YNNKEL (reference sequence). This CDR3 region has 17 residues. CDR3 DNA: TGTGCCAGCAGCCAAGGACCCGGTGGGACAGGGGATGAAAAACTGTTTTTT. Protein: CASSQGPGGTGDEKLFF.

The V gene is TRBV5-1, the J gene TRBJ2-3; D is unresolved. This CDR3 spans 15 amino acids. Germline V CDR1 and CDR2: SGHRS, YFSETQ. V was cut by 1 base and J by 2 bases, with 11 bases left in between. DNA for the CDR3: TGCGCCAGCAGCTTGATGGCCCCGAACACAGATACGCAGTATTTT. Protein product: CASSLMAPNTDTQYF.

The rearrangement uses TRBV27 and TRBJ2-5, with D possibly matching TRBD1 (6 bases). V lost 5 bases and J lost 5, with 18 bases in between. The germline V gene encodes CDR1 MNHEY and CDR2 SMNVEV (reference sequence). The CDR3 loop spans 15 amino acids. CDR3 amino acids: CASSRRQGSWETQYF. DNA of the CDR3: TGTGCCAGCAGTCGGCGGCAGGGGAGTTGGGAGACCCAGTACTTC.

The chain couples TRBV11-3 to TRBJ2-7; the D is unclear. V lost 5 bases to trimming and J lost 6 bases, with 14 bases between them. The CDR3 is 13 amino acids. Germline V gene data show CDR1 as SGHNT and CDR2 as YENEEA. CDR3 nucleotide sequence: TGTGCCAGCAGCCCGGACGGTGTCGGCGAGCAGTACTTC. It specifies CASSPDGVGEQYF.

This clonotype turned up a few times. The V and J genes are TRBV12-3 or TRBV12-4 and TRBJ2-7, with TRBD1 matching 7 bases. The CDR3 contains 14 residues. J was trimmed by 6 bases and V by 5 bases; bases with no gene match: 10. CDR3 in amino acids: CASSTRQGFSEQYF. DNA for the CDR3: TGTGCCAGCAGTACAAGACAGGGTTTCTCCGAGCAGTACTTC.

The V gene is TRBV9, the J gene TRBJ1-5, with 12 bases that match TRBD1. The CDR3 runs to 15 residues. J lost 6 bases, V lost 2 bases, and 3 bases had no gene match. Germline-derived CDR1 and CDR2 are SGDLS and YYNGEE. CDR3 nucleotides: TGTGCCAGCAGCGTTGGGACAGGGGGCGGTCAGCCCCAGCATTTT. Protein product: CASSVGTGGGQPQHF.

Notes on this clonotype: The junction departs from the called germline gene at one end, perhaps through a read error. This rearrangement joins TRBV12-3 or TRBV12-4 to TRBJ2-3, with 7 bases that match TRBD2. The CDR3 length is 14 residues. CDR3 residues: CASSLAVSTDTQYF. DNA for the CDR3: TGTGCCAGCAGTCTAGCGGTGTCCACAGATACGCAGTATTTT.

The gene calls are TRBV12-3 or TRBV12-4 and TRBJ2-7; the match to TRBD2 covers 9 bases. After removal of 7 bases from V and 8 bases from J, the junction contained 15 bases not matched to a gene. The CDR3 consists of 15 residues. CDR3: CASTPPGASGTKQYF. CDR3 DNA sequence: TGTGCCAGCACCCCACCGGGGGCTAGCGGGACTAAGCAGTACTTC.

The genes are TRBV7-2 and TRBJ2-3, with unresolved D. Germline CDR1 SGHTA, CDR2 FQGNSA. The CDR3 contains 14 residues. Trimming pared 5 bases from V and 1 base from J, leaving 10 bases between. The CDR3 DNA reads TGTGCCAGCAGCCTACTGATGGGCACAGATACGCAGTATTTT. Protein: CASSLLMGTDTQYF.

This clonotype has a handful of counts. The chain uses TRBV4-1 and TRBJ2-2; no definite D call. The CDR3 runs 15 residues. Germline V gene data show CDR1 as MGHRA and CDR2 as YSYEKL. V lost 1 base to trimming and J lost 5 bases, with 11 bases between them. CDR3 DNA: TGCGCCAGCAGCCAAGTACAAGGAAATACCGGGGAGCTGTTTTTT. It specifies CASSQVQGNTGELFF.

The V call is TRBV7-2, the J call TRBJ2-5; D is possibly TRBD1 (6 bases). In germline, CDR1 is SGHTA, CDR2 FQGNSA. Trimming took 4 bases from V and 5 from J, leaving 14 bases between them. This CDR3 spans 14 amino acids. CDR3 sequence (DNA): TGTGCCAGCAGCTCGCATCAGGGGAAGGAGACCCAGTACTTC. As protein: CASSSHQGKETQYF.

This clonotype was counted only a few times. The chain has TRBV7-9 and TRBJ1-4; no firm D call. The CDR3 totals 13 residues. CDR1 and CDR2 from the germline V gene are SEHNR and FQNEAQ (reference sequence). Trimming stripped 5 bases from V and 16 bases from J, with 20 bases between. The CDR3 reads CASSPGESRLPFF. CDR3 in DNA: TGTGCCAGCAGCCCCGGGGAGTCCAGGCTTCCGTTTTTT.

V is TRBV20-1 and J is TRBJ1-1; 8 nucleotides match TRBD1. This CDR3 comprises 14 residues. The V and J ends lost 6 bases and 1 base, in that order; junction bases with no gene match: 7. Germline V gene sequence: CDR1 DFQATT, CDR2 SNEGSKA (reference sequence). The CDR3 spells CSAPPGTGNTEAFF. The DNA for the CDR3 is TGCAGTGCACCACCCGGGACAGGGAACACTGAAGCTTTCTTT.

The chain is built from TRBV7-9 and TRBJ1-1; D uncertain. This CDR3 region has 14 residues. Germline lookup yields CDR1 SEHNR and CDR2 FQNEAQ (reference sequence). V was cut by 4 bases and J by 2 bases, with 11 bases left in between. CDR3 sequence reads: CASSSRNYNTEAFF. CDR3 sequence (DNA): TGTGCCAGCAGCTCCCGGAATTATAACACTGAAGCTTTCTTT.

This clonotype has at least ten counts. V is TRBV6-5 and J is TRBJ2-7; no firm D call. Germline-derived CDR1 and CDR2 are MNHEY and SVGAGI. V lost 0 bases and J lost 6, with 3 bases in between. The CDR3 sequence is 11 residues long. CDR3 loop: CASSYSAEQYF. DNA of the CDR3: TGTGCCAGCAGTTACTCTGCCGAGCAGTACTTC.